Listed here are 10 T cell receptor beta chains from one sample, sequenced in a study of T cell responses to AZD1222 COVID-19 vaccine. Method: immunoSEQ multiplex PCR; TCRdb's copy keeps in-frame clones and lacks some. There are more than 150,000 clones in the sample; 87% occur only once, and about 9% lies in the top ten. Source: peripheral blood, taken 28 days after the second AZD1222 dose. These receptor sequences come from an adult who received the AZD1222 COVID-19 vaccine.

This clone appeared a single time. V is TRBV28 and J is TRBJ1-4; tentatively, D is TRBD1 (5 bases). CDR3 length: 13 amino acids. Germline assignment: CDR1 MDHEN and CDR2 SYDVKM. The V gene lost 6 bases and the J gene lost 7 bases, with 12 bases spanning the gap. CDR3 bases: TGTGCCAGCAGGGGGGGAAGTGGTGAAAAACTGTTTTTT. Encoded protein: CASRGGSGEKLFF.

The CDR3 sequence is CATKRDTTGELFF. CDR3 nucleotides: TGTGCCACCAAACGGGACACCACCGGGGAGCTGTTTTTT. The chain joins TRBV7-9 to TRBJ2-2; tentatively, D is TRBD1 (6 bases). Germline V gene data show CDR1 as SEHNR and CDR2 as FQNEAQ (reference sequence). This CDR3 contains 13 residues. V was clipped by 10 bases and J by 4 bases, with 13 bases between them.

The chain recombines TRBV19 with TRBJ1-5; the D gene is possibly TRBD1 (5 bases). Germline loops: CDR1 LNHDA, CDR2 SQIVND (reference sequence). V gave up 5 bases and J gave up 6 bases, with 29 bases separating them. This CDR3 contains 19 residues. This CDR3 reads CASSPNRNRFLGVGQPQHF. The CDR3 region has the DNA TGTGCCAGTAGTCCCAATCGGAACAGGTTCCTTGGGGTGGGTCAGCCCCAGCATTTT.

The chain uses TRBV20-1 and TRBJ2-1; the D is unclear. Trimming shortened V by 3 bases and J by 0 bases, and 15 bases separated the two germline ends. The CDR3 spans 16 residues. The V gene's germline CDR1 is DFQATT and CDR2 SNEGSKA (reference sequence). The CDR3: CSASEQSPSSYNEQFF. CDR3 nucleotides: TGCAGTGCTAGTGAGCAGAGTCCAAGCTCCTACAATGAGCAGTTCTTC.

CDR3 residues: CASSQDRAGPTEAFF. The CDR3 DNA sequence: TGTGCCAGCAGCCAAGATCGGGCGGGCCCGACTGAAGCTTTCTTT. The chain links TRBV3-1 (or the pseudogene TRBV3-2) to TRBJ1-1; D uncertain. There are 15 residues in the CDR3. V lost 0 bases and J 5 bases, leaving 13 bases between the germline ends. Germline CDR1 and CDR2: LGHDT and YNNKEL (reference sequence).

The genes are TRBV29-1 and TRBJ2-7; no definite D call. Germline V gene lookup returns CDR1 SQVTM and CDR2 ANQGSEA. Between the trimmed V and J ends, which lost 0 bases and 2 bases, there was a span of 5 bases. The CDR3 has 12 amino acids. CDR3 in amino acids: CSVEDRPYEQYF. The CDR3 DNA reads TGCAGCGTTGAAGATCGACCCTACGAGCAGTACTTC.

The count of this clone is one. This sequence joins TRBV12-3 or TRBV12-4 and TRBJ1-2; unclear D gene. The CDR3 spans 11 residues. The germline V and J ends were trimmed by 8 bases and 11 bases, with 15 bases remaining between them. CDR3 amino acids: CASGLSTDYTF. CDR3 nucleotide sequence: TGTGCCAGCGGACTATCGACCGATTACACCTTC.

The chain employs TRBV5-1 and TRBJ2-1; D not resolved. The CDR3 is made up of 14 amino acids. The germline V gene encodes CDR1 SGHRS and CDR2 YFSETQ. The ends were cut back, 0 bases at V and 5 bases at J, with 9 bases in the middle. CDR3 sequence: CASSLDRVNNEQFF. CDR3 coding DNA: TGCGCCAGCAGCTTGGACCGGGTAAACAATGAGCAGTTCTTC.

Only a few counts were recorded for this clone. The CDR3 spells CASSLSSQSTDTQYF. CDR3 DNA: TGTGCCAGCAGCTTAAGTAGTCAGAGCACAGATACGCAGTATTTT. The chain couples TRBV7-9 to TRBJ2-3; D uncertain. CDR3 length: 15 residues. Germline CDR1 SEHNR, CDR2 FQNEAQ (reference sequence). Trimming stripped 2 bases from V and 0 bases from J, with 9 bases between.

This chain uses TRBV27 with TRBJ1-4; D possibly corresponds to TRBD1 (6 bases). The CDR3 has 16 residues. The V end lost 8 bases, the J end lost 5 bases, and 21 bases lay between the germline ends. Germline assignment: CDR1 MNHEY and CDR2 SMNVEV (reference sequence). The CDR3 DNA reads as TGTGCCAGCCGGACAGTGAGCCTTGGATTAAATGAAAAACTGTTTTTT. It yields the protein CASRTVSLGLNEKLFF.